This TCR beta chain was observed in a study of T and B cells in COVID-19 patients. As for the study in general: Peripheral blood came from COVID-19 patients with active infection or after recovery. Of about 20 active-infection patients, 12 were critically ill with mechanical ventilation or extracorporeal membrane oxygenation. General observations from the study: Patients with COVID-19 reportedly showed strongly skewed T cell receptor beta variable and joining gene usage. No sequencing was yet done of CD4+, regulatory or CD8+ subsets, or of SARS-CoV-2-responsive or tetramer+ sorted cells.

V was pared by 9 bases and J by 5 bases, with 10 bases between. The CDR3 covers 11 residues. Germline V gene lookup returns CDR1 MNHEY and CDR2 SVGAGI. TRB rearrangements were amplified by multiplex PCR with BIOMED2 TRB-A/B primers. TCRdb reprocessed the multiplex PCR reads via MiXCR and lists one record per CDR3 protein. Counted here are roughly 15,000 distinct CDR3 sequences, about 26% occurring once; the ten biggest clones make up 4% to 4.5%. Each TRB amplification used about 230-550 ng of genomic DNA from blood. A few counts support this clonotype. What it binds is unknown. The clonotype comes from a human donor who had recovered from COVID-19. The chain carries TRBV6-5 and TRBJ1-1, with TRBD1 as a possible D gene (5 bases). Source material: blood. The CDR3 bases are TGTGCCAGTCGGGGGGGGACTGAAGCTTTCTTT. This translates into CASRGGTEAFF.